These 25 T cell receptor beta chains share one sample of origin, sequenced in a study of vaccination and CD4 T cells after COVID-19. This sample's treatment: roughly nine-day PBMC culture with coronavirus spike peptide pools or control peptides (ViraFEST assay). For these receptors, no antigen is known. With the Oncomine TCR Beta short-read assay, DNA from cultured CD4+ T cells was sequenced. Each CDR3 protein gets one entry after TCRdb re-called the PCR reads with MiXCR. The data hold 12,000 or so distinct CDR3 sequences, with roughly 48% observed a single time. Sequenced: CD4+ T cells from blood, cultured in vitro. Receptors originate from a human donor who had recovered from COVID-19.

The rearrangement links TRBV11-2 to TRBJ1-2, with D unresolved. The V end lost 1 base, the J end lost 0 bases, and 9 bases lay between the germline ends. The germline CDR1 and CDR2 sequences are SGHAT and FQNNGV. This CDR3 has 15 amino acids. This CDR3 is CASSLVRQSNYGYTF. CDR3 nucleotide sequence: TGTGCCAGCAGCTTAGTTAGACAATCTAACTATGGCTACACCTTC.

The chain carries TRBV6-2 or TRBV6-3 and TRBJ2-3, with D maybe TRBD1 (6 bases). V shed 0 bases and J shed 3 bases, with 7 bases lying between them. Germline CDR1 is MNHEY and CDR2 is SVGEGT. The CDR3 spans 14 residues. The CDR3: CASSYSQGTDTQYF. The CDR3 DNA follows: TGTGCCAGCAGTTACTCCCAGGGGACAGATACGCAGTATTTT.

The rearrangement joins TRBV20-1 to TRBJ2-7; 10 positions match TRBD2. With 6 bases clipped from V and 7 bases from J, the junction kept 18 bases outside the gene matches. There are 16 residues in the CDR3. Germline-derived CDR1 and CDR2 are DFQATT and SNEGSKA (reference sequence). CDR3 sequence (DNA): TGCAGTGCCCCCTCCCCCCTAGCGGGGGACTCTTGGGAGCAGTACTTC. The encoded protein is CSAPSPLAGDSWEQYF.

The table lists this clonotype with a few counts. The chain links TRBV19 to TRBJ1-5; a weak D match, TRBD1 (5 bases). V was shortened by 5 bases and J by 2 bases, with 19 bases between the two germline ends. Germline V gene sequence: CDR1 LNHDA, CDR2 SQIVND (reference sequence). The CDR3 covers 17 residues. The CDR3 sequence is CASSPTERTRRNQPQHF. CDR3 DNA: TGTGCCAGTAGTCCCACAGAGAGGACACGGCGCAATCAGCCCCAGCATTTT.

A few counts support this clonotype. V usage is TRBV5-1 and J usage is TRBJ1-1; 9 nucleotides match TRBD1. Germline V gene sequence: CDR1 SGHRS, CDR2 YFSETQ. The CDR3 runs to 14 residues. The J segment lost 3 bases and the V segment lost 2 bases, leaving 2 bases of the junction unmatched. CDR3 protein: CASSLRQGDTEAFF. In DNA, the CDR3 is TGCGCCAGCAGCTTAAGACAGGGGGACACTGAAGCTTTCTTT. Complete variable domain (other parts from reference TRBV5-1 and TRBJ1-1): KAGVTQTPRYLIKTRGQQVTLSCSPISGHRSVSWYQQTPGQGLQFLFEYFSETQRNKGNFPGRFSGRQFSNSRSEMNVSTLELGDSALYLCASSLRQGDTEAFFGQGTRLTVV.

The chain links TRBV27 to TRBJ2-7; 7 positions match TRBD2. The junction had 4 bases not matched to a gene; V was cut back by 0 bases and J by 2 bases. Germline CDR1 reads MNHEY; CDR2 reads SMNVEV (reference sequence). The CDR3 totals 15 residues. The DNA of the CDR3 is TGTGCCAGCAGTTTATCTAGCGGGCCTACCTACGAGCAGTACTTC. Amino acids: CASSLSSGPTYEQYF.

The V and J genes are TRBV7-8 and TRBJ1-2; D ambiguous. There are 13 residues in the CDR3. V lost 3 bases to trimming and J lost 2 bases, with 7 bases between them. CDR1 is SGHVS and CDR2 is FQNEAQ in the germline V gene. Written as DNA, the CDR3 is TGTGCCAGCAGCTTCGGCACCAACTATGGCTACACCTTC. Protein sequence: CASSFGTNYGYTF.

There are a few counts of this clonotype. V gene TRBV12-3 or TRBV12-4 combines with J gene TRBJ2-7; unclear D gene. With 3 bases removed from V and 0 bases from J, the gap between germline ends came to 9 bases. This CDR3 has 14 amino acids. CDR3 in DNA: TGTGCCAGCAGTTTTTCGATACCCTCCTACGAGCAGTACTTC. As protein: CASSFSIPSYEQYF.

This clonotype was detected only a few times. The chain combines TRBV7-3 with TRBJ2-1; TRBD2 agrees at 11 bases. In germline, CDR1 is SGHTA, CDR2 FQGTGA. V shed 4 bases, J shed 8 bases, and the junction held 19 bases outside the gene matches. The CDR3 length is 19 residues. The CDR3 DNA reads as TGTGCCAGCAGCTCAAGGGTGCGAAAGACTAGCGGGGAACTGGATGAGCAGTTCTTC. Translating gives CASSSRVRKTSGELDEQFF.

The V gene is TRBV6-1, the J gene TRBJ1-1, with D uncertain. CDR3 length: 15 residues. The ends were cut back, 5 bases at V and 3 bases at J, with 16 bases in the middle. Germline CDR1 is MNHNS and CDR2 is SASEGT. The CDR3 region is CASSPRAMADTEAFF. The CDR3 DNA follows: TGTGCCAGCAGTCCCCGGGCTATGGCGGACACTGAAGCTTTCTTT.

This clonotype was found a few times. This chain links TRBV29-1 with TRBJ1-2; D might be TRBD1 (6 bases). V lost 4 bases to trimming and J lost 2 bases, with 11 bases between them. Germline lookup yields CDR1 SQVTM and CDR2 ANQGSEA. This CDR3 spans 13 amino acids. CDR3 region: CSVGQALNYGYTF. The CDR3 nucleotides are TGCAGCGTTGGACAGGCCCTAAACTATGGCTACACCTTC.

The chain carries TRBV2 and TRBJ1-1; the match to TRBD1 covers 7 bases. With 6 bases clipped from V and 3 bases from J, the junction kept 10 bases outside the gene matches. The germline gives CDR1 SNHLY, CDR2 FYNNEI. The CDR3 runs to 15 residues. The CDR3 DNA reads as TGTGCCAGCAGGGGAGCGAGACAGGGACACACTGAAGCTTTCTTT. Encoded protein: CASRGARQGHTEAFF.

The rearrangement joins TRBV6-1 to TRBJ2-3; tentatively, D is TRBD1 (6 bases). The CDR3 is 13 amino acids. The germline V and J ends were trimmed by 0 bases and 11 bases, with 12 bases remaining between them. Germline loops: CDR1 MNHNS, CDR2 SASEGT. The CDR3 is CASSEAGARRQYF. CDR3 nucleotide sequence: TGTGCCAGCAGTGAAGCGGGGGCGAGGAGGCAGTATTTT.

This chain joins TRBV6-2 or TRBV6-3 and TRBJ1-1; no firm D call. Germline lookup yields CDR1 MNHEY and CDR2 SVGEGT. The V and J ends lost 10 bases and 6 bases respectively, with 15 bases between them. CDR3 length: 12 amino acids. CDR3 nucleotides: TGTGCCACCGGACCCCGTTGGGCTGAAGCTTTCTTT. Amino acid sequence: CATGPRWAEAFF.

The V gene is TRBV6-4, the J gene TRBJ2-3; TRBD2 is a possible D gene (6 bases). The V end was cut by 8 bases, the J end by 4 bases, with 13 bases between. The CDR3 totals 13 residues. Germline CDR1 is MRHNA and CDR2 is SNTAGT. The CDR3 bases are TGTGCCAGCCCTCAGGGAGGATCAGATACGCAGTATTTT. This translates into CASPQGGSDTQYF.

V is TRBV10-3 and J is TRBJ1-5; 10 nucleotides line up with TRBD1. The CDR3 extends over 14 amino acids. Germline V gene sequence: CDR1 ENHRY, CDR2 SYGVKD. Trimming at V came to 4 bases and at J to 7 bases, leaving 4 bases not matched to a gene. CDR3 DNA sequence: TGTGCCATCAGTGTAGAGGACAGGGGGCAGCCCCAGCATTTT. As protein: CAISVEDRGQPQHF.

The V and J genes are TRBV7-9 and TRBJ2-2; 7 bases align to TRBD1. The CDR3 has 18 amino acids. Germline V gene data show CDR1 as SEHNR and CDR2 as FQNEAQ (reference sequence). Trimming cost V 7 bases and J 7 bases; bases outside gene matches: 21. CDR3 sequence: CASTPGQRQGDRGGELFF. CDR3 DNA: TGTGCCAGCACCCCAGGGCAGCGGCAGGGGGACCGTGGCGGGGAGCTGTTTTTT. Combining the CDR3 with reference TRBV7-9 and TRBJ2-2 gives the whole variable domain DTGVSQNPRHKITKRGQNVTFRCDPISEHNRLYWYRQTLGQGPEFLTYFQNEAQLEKSRLLSDRFSAERPKGSFSTLEIQRTEQGDSAMYLCASTPGQRQGDRGGELFFGEGSRLTVL.

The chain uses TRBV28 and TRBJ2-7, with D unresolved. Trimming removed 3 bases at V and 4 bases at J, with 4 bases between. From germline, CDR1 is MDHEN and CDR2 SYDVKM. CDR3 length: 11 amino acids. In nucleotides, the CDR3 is TGTGCCAGCAGTTTGGGGTACGAGCAGTACTTC. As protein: CASSLGYEQYF. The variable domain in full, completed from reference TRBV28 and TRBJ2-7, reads DVKVTQSSRYLVKRTGEKVFLECVQDMDHENMFWYRQDPGLGLRLIYFSYDVKMKEKGDIPEGYSVSREKKERFSLILESASTNQTSMYLCASSLGYEQYFGPGTRLTVT.

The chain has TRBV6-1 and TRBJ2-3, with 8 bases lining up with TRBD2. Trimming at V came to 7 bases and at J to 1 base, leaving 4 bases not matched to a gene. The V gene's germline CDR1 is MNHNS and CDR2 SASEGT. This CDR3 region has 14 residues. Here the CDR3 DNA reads TGTGCCAGCACCAGTAGCGGGGGCACAGATACGCAGTATTTT. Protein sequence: CASTSSGGTDTQYF.

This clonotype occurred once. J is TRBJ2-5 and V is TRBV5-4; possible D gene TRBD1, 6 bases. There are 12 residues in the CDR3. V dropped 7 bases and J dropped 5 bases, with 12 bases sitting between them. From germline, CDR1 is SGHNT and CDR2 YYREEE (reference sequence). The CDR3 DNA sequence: TGTGCCAGCCGGCAGGGGACCGAGACCCAGTACTTC. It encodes CASRQGTETQYF.

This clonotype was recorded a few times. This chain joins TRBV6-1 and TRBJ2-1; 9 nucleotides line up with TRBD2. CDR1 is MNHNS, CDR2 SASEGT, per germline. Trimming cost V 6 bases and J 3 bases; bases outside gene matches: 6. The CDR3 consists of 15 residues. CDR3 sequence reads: CASSQASGVYNEQFF. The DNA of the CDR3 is TGTGCCAGCAGCCAGGCTAGCGGGGTCTACAATGAGCAGTTCTTC.

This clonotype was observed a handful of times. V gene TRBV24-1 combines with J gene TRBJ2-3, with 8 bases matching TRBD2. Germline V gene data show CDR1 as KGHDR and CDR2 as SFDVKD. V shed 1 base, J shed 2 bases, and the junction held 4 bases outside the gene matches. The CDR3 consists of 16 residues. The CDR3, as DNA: TGTGCCACCAGTGATTTCGCGGGAGGATTCACAGATACGCAGTATTTT. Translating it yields CATSDFAGGFTDTQYF.

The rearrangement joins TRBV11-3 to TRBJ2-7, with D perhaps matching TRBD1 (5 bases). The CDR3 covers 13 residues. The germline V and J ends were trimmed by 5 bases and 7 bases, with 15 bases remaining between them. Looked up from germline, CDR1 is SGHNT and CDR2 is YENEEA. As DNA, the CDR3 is TGTGCCAGCAGCCCAGGGCCGAATATAGAGCAGTACTTC. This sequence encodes CASSPGPNIEQYF.

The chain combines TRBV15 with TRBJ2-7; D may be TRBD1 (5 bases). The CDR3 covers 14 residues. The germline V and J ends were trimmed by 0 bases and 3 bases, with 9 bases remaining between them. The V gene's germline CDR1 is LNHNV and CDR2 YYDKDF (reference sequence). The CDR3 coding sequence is TGTGCCACCAGCAGAGAGGGGCAGAGCTACGAGCAGTACTTC. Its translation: CATSREGQSYEQYF.

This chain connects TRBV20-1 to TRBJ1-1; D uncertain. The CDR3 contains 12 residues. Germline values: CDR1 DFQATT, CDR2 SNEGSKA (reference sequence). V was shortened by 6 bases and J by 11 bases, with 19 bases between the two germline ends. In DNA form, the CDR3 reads TGCAGTGCGGAGAGTGGCGGGTATAAGGCTTTCTTT. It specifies CSAESGGYKAFF.